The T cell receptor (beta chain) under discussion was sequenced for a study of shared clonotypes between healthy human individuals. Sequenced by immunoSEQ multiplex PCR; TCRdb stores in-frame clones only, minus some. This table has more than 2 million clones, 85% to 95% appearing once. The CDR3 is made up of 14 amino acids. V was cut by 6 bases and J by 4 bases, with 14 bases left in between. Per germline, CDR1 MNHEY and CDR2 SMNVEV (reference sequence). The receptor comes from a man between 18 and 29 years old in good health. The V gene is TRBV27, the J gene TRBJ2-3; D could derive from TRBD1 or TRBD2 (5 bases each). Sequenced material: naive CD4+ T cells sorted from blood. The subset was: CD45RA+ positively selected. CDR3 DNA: TGTGCCAGCAGCCCTTCGGGGACCCCAGATACGCAGTATTTT. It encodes CASSPSGTPDTQYF.